This T cell receptor beta chain was recovered during a study of T cells in localized non-small cell lung cancer. This CDR3 is 13 amino acids long. The germline V and J ends were trimmed by 8 bases and 9 bases, with 19 bases remaining between them. Germline V lookup: CDR1 MGHDK, CDR2 SYGVNS. As regards this clone: The antigen remains undetermined.

The repertoire was sequenced with immunoSEQ multiplex PCR; TCRdb's copy has only in-frame clones and lacks some. This sample has about 52,000 clones, with around nine tenths found just once. Overall study findings and caveats: In the blood, greater T cell density corresponded to longer overall survival. Median approximately 58 top-100 tumor clones were shared with paired adjacent lung. Heterogeneity stays possible, as sequencing covered only one tumor region. Compared with tumor, uninvolved adjacent lung displayed greater T cell clonality, ranking highest overall.

The chain recombines TRBV25-1 with TRBJ1-1; perhaps TRBD1 as D (6 bases). The sequences come from PBMCs, collected before any cancer treatment. The receptor was isolated from a female donor with stage II lung adenocarcinoma. CDR3 amino acids: CASAPGGVVKAFF. CDR3 nucleotides: TGTGCCAGCGCCCCGGGGGGCGTTGTCAAAGCTTTCTTT.